Below, 26 T cell receptor beta chains from the same sample are listed, as sequenced in a study of CD8+CD57+ T cells in acquired aplastic anemia. TCR beta VDJ and CDR3 profiling used genomic DNA as template. TCRdb used MiXCR to reprocess the reads, holding one entry per CDR3 protein. The profile covers about 180,000 distinct CDR3 sequences, with 40% to 50% appearing a single time and around 2.7% taken by the ten largest. The source material was sorted CD4+, CD8+, or CD8+CD57+ T cells (not recorded which) from PBMCs. All receptors derive from a human donor in good health.

The J gene is TRBJ2-1, the V gene TRBV15; TRBD2 matches 11 bases. The CDR3 length is 16 residues. CDR1 and CDR2 (germline): LNHNV, YYDKDF (reference sequence). After removal of 3 bases from V and 5 bases from J, the junction contained 6 bases not matched to a gene. CDR3: CATSSYSGRADNEQFF. As DNA, the CDR3 is TGTGCCACCAGCAGCTATAGCGGGAGGGCCGACAATGAGCAGTTCTTC.

The V gene is TRBV12-3 or TRBV12-4, the J gene TRBJ1-1; D might be TRBD1 (6 bases). The CDR3 spans 17 residues. The V end lost 3 bases, the J end lost 6 bases, and 23 bases lay between the germline ends. The CDR3 loop reads CASSLSGGAGILAEAFF. CDR3 nucleotide sequence: TGTGCCAGCAGTTTGTCTGGGGGCGCGGGAATTCTCGCTGAAGCTTTCTTT.

This chain links TRBV30 with TRBJ2-1; no firm D call. Between the trimmed V and J ends, which lost 2 bases and 0 bases, there was a span of 14 bases. Germline assignment: CDR1 GTSNPN and CDR2 SVGIG (reference sequence). The length of the CDR3 is 16 residues. Here the CDR3 DNA reads TGTGCCTGGAGTACCGGACGGTCGAGCTCCTACAATGAGCAGTTCTTC. Translated, it gives CAWSTGRSSSYNEQFF.

In this sample, this clonotype turned up many times. This CDR3 is CASSDQGADTQYF. CDR3 nucleotides: TGTGCCAGCAGTGACCAAGGGGCGGATACGCAGTATTTT. This rearrangement joins TRBV2 to TRBJ2-3; possibly TRBD1 for D (5 bases). Germline CDR1 reads SNHLY; CDR2 reads FYNNEI. The V and J ends lost 3 bases and 6 bases respectively, with 10 bases between them. The CDR3 totals 13 residues. The full variable domain, with the rest looked up from reference TRBV2 and TRBJ2-3, is EPEVTQTPSHQVTQMGQEVILRCVPISNHLYFYWYRQILGQKVEFLVSFYNNEISEKSEIFDDQFSVERPDGSNFTLKIRSTKLEDSAMYFCASSDQGADTQYFGPGTRLTVL.

V is TRBV7-8 and J is TRBJ1-1; perhaps TRBD1 as D (6 bases). Trimming removed 1 base from V and 4 bases from J, with 10 bases in between. CDR1 and CDR2 from the germline V gene are SGHVS and FQNEAQ. CDR3 length equals 14 residues. The CDR3 loop reads CASSLVGGATEAFF. DNA for the CDR3: TGTGCCAGCAGCTTAGTGGGGGGGGCCACTGAAGCTTTCTTT.

This clonotype was detected ten times or more. This chain links TRBV19 with TRBJ1-5; 12 bases fit TRBD1. In germline, CDR1 is LNHDA, CDR2 SQIVND (reference sequence). The CDR3 length is 17 residues. The junction had 8 bases not matched to a gene; V was cut back by 5 bases and J by 3 bases. The CDR3 DNA reads as TGTGCCAGTAGTGGCCGGGACAGGGGGCGAATCAATCAGCCCCAGCATTTT. Translating gives CASSGRDRGRINQPQHF.

The chain combines TRBV2 with TRBJ2-7; possibly TRBD1 for D (5 bases). The V end was cut by 10 bases, the J end by 2 bases, with 9 bases between. CDR3 length: 11 amino acids. The V gene's germline CDR1 is SNHLY and CDR2 FYNNEI. CDR3 sequence: CATRQTYEQYF. The CDR3 DNA follows: TGTGCCACAAGACAGACCTACGAGCAGTACTTC.

The V gene is TRBV7-9, the J gene TRBJ2-7; 10 positions match TRBD1. The CDR3 totals 14 residues. CDR1 SEHNR and CDR2 FQNEAQ come from the germline V gene (reference sequence). The V gene end was trimmed by 1 base and the J gene end by 9 bases; junction bases not matched to a gene: 6. CDR3 DNA sequence: TGTGCCAGCAGCTTAGTCGACAGGGGGCCCGTGCAGTACTTC. Translation: CASSLVDRGPVQYF.

This sequence joins TRBV9 and TRBJ2-2; 7 positions agree with TRBD1. Germline V gene lookup returns CDR1 SGDLS and CDR2 YYNGEE. This CDR3 region has 16 residues. V dropped 4 bases and J dropped 0; count of bases not matched to a gene: 6. The CDR3 DNA follows: TGTGCCAGCAGCACCGGACAGGTTTCGAACACCGGGGAGCTGTTTTTT. As protein: CASSTGQVSNTGELFF.

This clonotype was recorded a few times. The CDR3 bases are TGTGCCAGCACCCTACTAATGAACACTGAAGCTTTCTTT. Translation: CASTLLMNTEAFF. The chain carries TRBV28 and TRBJ1-1; no clear D. Trimming pared 7 bases from V and 0 bases from J, leaving 9 bases between. This CDR3 has 13 residues. The V gene's germline CDR1 is MDHEN and CDR2 SYDVKM.

This clonotype was seen ten or more times. The V gene is TRBV7-2, the J gene TRBJ1-2; 9 nucleotides match TRBD1. The CDR3 has 16 amino acids. CDR1 is SGHTA, CDR2 FQGNSA, per germline. V trimming: 4 bases; J trimming: 0 bases; junction bases outside the gene matches: 6. CDR3 loop: CASSSGTGRTNYGYTF. CDR3 DNA sequence: TGTGCCAGCAGCTCCGGGACAGGGCGGACTAACTATGGCTACACCTTC.

V gene TRBV29-1 combines with J gene TRBJ1-2; TRBD1 agrees at 7 bases. CDR3 length: 15 amino acids. V lost 0 bases to trimming and J lost 5 bases; unmatched junction nucleotides: 9. The germline V gene has CDR1 SQVTM and CDR2 ANQGSEA. CDR3: CSVEDRQGVSYGYTF. CDR3 coding DNA: TGCAGCGTTGAAGATCGGCAGGGGGTTTCTTATGGCTACACCTTC.

This clonotype occurred many times. The gene calls are TRBV24-1 and TRBJ1-2, with D unclear. The CDR3 is made up of 15 amino acids. The germline CDR1 and CDR2 sequences are KGHDR and SFDVKD. V was clipped by 5 bases and J by 4 bases, with 16 bases between them. In DNA, the CDR3 is TGTGCCACCAGTGGAACACAAGGAAAGGGCTATGGCTACACCTTC. This encodes CATSGTQGKGYGYTF.

Regarding this clonotype: Without the conserved terminal phenylalanine or tryptophan, this CDR3 likely stems from a read error. The chain employs TRBV5-6 and TRBJ1-1; 10 nucleotides align to TRBD1. V trimming: 4 bases; J trimming: 4 bases; junction bases outside the gene matches: 7. The CDR3 has 15 amino acids. Germline CDR1 reads SGHDT; CDR2 reads YYEEEE. The CDR3 DNA reads TGTGCCAGCAGCGAGTGGACAGGGGGAGGCACTGAAGCTTTCTCT. Translated: CASSEWTGGGTEAFS.

The rearrangement uses TRBV9 and TRBJ2-3; TRBD2 matches 10 bases. The CDR3 is made up of 17 amino acids. In germline, CDR1 is SGDLS, CDR2 YYNGEE. The J segment lost 5 bases and the V segment lost 0 bases, leaving 9 bases of the junction unmatched. As DNA, the CDR3 is TGTGCCAGCAGCGTAGACGAGCGGGAGGGCCCGGGAGATACGCAGTATTTT. Protein product: CASSVDEREGPGDTQYF.

This clonotype came up a few times. The chain combines TRBV6-4 with TRBJ2-7; D is ambiguous. The V end was cut by 4 bases, the J end by 1 base, with 14 bases between. CDR3 length: 15 amino acids. Germline CDR1 MRHNA, CDR2 SNTAGT. The DNA for the CDR3 is TGTGCCAGCAGTGTAGAGGAAGGGCCTTCCTACGAGCAGTACTTC. Encoded protein: CASSVEEGPSYEQYF.

Points on this clonotype: This may come from a read error, since a much larger clone is one base off. The chain couples TRBV5-1 to TRBJ2-3; 7 bases agree with TRBD2. The CDR3 length is 14 residues. J gave up 2 bases and V 3 bases, and 3 bases lay outside the gene matches. Germline V gene lookup returns CDR1 SGHRS and CDR2 YFSETQ. This chain's CDR3 is CASSSREDTDTQYF. In DNA form, the CDR3 reads TGCGCCAGCAGCTCCCGGGAGGACACAGATACGCAGTATTTT.

The CDR3 is CASSDSGATGNTIYF. The DNA for the CDR3 is TGTGCCAGCAGTGATAGCGGGGCCACTGGAAACACCATATATTTT. The V gene is TRBV2, the J gene TRBJ1-3; tentative D call: TRBD1 (5 bases). This CDR3 region has 15 residues. Germline V lookup: CDR1 SNHLY, CDR2 FYNNEI. Trimming pared 3 bases from V and 2 bases from J, leaving 11 bases between. The whole variable domain, filled in from reference TRBV2 and TRBJ1-3, reads EPEVTQTPSHQVTQMGQEVILRCVPISNHLYFYWYRQILGQKVEFLVSFYNNEISEKSEIFDDQFSVERPDGSNFTLKIRSTKLEDSAMYFCASSDSGATGNTIYFGEGSWLTVV.

This clonotype was recorded only once. The chain recombines TRBV7-3 with TRBJ1-2, with TRBD1 as a possible D gene (6 bases). This CDR3 has 12 residues. The V gene lost 3 bases and the J gene lost 7 bases, with 9 bases spanning the gap. CDR1 is SGHTA and CDR2 is FQGTGA in the germline V gene. The CDR3 DNA sequence: TGTGCCAGCAGCTTTCAGGGGATTGGCTACACCTTC. Encoded protein: CASSFQGIGYTF.

The chain couples TRBV7-2 to TRBJ1-2; 8 bases map to TRBD1. The length of the CDR3 is 14 residues. The germline gives CDR1 SGHTA, CDR2 FQGNSA. The trim removed 8 bases at V and 7 bases at J, leaving 12 bases unmatched. Here the CDR3 DNA reads TGTGCCAGCGGCGAGGGGTGGGGGACAGGTGGCTACACCTTC. It is translated as CASGEGWGTGGYTF.

This clonotype was detected only once. The chain combines TRBV6-1 with TRBJ2-2, with 10 bases that match TRBD1. Germline CDR1 reads MNHNS; CDR2 reads SASEGT. The CDR3 is made up of 17 amino acids. Trimming removed 4 bases from V and 7 bases from J; junction bases left unmatched: 12. The CDR3 loop reads CASSAVPGQGWSGELFF. Written as DNA, the CDR3 is TGTGCCAGCAGTGCAGTCCCGGGACAGGGGTGGAGCGGGGAGCTGTTTTTT.

This clonotype has at least ten counts. The chain combines TRBV7-2 with TRBJ2-7, with D perhaps matching TRBD2 (6 bases). Trimming stripped 1 base from V and 5 bases from J, with 6 bases between. This CDR3 comprises 12 residues. Germline CDR1 reads SGHTA; CDR2 reads FQGNSA. In DNA form, the CDR3 reads TGTGCCAGCAGCTTAGGGAGGGACGAGCAGTACTTC. Protein product: CASSLGRDEQYF.

This clonotype was seen ten or more times. The chain couples TRBV2 to TRBJ2-7; 12 nucleotides align to TRBD1. This CDR3 region has 15 residues. Trimming cost V 7 bases and J 5 bases; bases outside gene matches: 9. Germline V lookup: CDR1 SNHLY, CDR2 FYNNEI. The chain's CDR3 is CASTLPGTGGNEQYF. The CDR3 DNA follows: TGTGCCAGCACCCTCCCGGGGACAGGGGGCAACGAGCAGTACTTC.

This clonotype was seen a single time. This sequence may be a read error, since a much larger clone differs from it by one base. V is TRBV6-2 or TRBV6-3 and J is TRBJ1-1, with D hard to call. The CDR3 runs to 14 residues. With 10 bases removed from V and 1 base from J, the gap between germline ends came to 16 bases. Germline loops: CDR1 MNHEY, CDR2 SVGEGT. This CDR3 reads CATGRVVANTEAFF. CDR3 sequence (DNA): TGTGCCACAGGAAGGGTGGTGGCGAACACTGAAGCTTTCTTT.

The J gene is TRBJ2-2, the V gene TRBV5-4; D may match TRBD1 or TRBD2 (5 bases each). Per germline, CDR1 SGHNT and CDR2 YYREEE (reference sequence). The CDR3 runs to 19 residues. Trimming removed 2 bases at V and 1 base at J, with 21 bases between. CDR3 in DNA: TGTGCCAGCAGCTTCCTCTCGGGGTTTGGGGCCGTGAACACCGGGGAGCTGTTTTTT. This codes for CASSFLSGFGAVNTGELFF.

Concerning this clonotype itself: The germline gene is not matched at one end of the junction; a read error may be the cause. V and J are TRBV11-2 and TRBJ1-1, with a tentative D call TRBD1 (5 bases). CDR1 and CDR2 from the germline V gene are SGHAT and FQNNGV. The CDR3 is 15 amino acids. The CDR3 reads CGSSLDGHPKTEAFF. The CDR3 nucleotides are TGTGGCAGCAGCTTAGATGGACACCCGAAAACTGAAGCTTTCTTT. Full variable domain (outside the CDR3, taken from reference TRBV11-2 and TRBJ1-1): EAGVAQSPRYKIIEKRQSVAFWCNPISGHATLYWYQQILGQGPKLLIQFQNNGVVDDSQLPKDRFSAERLKGVDSTLKIQPAKLEDSAVYLCGSSLDGHPKTEAFFGQGTRLTVV.